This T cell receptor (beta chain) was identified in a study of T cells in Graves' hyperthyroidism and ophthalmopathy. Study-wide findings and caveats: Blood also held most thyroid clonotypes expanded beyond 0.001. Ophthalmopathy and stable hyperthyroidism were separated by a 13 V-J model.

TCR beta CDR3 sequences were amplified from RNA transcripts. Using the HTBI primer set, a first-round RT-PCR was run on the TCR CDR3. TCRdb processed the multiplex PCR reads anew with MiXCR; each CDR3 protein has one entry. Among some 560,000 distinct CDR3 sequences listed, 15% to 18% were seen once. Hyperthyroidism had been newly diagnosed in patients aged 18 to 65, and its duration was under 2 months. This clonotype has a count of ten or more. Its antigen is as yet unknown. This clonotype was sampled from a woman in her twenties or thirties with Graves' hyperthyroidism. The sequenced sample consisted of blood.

The CDR3 region is CASSSFGTSGSETQYF. As DNA, the CDR3 is TGTGCCAGCAGTTCGTTCGGGACTAGCGGGAGTGAGACCCAGTACTTC. The chain carries TRBV6-1 and TRBJ2-5, with 14 bases fitting TRBD2. Per the germline V gene, CDR1 is MNHNS and CDR2 is SASEGT. The CDR3 spans 16 residues. The J segment lost 5 bases and the V segment lost 5 bases, leaving 7 bases of the junction unmatched.